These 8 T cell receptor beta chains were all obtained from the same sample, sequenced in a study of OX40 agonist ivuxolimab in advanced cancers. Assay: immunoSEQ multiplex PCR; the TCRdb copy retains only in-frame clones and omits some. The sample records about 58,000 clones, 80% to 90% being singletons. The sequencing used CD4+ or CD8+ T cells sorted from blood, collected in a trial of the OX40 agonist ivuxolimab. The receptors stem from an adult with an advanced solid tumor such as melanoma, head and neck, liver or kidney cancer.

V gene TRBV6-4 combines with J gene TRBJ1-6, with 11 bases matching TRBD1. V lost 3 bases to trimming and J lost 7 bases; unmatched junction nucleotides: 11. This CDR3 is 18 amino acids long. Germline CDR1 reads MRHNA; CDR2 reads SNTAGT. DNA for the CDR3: TGTGCCAGCAGTGAGAGATGGACAGGGGGCGCGGGAAATTCACCCCTCCACTTT. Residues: CASSERWTGGAGNSPLHF.

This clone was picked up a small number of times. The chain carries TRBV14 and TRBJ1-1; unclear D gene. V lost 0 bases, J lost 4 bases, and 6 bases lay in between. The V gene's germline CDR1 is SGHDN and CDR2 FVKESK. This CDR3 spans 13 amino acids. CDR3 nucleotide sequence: TGTGCCAGCAGCCAAGATTTGATCACTGAAGCTTTCTTT. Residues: CASSQDLITEAFF.

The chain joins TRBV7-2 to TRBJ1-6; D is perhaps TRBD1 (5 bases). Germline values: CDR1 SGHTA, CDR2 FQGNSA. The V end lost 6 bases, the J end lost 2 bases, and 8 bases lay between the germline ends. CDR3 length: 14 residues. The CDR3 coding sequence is TGTGCCAGCAGTAGGGACCCCTATAATTCACCCCTCCACTTT. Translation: CASSRDPYNSPLHF.

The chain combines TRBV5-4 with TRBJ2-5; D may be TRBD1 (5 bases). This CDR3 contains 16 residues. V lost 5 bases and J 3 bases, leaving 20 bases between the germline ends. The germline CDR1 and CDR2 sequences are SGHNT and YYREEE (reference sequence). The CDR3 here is CASSSPMGLQEETQYF. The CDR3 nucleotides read TGTGCCAGCAGTTCCCCGATGGGGCTACAAGAAGAGACCCAGTACTTC.

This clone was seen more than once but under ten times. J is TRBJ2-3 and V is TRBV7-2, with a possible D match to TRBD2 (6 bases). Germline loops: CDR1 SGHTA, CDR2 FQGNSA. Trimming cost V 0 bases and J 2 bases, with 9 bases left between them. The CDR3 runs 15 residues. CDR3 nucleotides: TGTGCCAGCAGCTTAGCGACTAGTTTCACAGATACGCAGTATTTT. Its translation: CASSLATSFTDTQYF.

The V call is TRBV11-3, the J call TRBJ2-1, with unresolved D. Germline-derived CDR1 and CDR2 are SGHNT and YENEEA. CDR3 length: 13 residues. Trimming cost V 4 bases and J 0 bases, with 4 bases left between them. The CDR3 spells CASSSGSYNEQFF. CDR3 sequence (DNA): TGTGCCAGCAGCTCCGGCTCCTACAATGAGCAGTTCTTC.

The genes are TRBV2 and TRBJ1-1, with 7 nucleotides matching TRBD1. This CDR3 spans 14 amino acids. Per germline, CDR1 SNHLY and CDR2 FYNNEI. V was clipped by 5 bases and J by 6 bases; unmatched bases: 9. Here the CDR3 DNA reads TGTGCCAGCAGTAACTCAGGGGGTTCCGCTGAAGCTTTCTTT. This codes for CASSNSGGSAEAFF.

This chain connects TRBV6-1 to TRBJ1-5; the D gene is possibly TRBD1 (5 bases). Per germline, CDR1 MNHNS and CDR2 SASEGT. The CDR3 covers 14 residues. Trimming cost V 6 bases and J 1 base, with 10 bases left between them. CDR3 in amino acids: CASSQGASNQPQHF. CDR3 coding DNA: TGTGCCAGCAGCCAAGGGGCCAGCAATCAGCCCCAGCATTTT.